The T cell receptor (beta chain) under discussion was sequenced for a study of T cells in tuberculosis (dated by TCRdb to 2016 to 2019). Concerning the study at large: To characterize T cells specific for the mycobacterial lipid antigen glucose monomycolate (GMM), the study used CD1B tetramers together with high-throughput TCR immunosequencing. A South African clinical cohort compared IGRA-negative adolescents, IGRA-positive adolescents with latent tuberculosis and adults with active tuberculosis, over eight per group.

From the cysteine through the phenylalanine, the CDR3 covers 12 amino acids. Only CDR3 DNA is held: 36 bases, read in frame from base 1. CDR1 and CDR2 were assigned from the germline V gene as KGHSH and LQKENI. V gives up 5 bases and J gives up 6 bases, and the segment between their germline ends measures 8 bases. TCR libraries were generated with the immunoSEQ multiplex PCR assay, using TCR-beta and/or TCR-alpha/delta assays for each sample. The amplified TCR libraries were sequenced using the Illumina high-throughput platform. The paper's processing steps were these. Clustering and dimensionality reduction were performed using pairwise TCRdist distances among GMM-specific receptors from ex vivo sorted or in vitro expanded T cells. Each clinical repertoire was scored by mean NN-distance, the average TCRdist to the nearest 10% of tetramer-positive reference sequences. To compute GEM TCR motif frequency, the fraction of unique TCRs matching known GEM sequences by V/J usage and CDR3 length was calculated. Linear discriminant analysis with leave-one-out cross-validation, implemented in scikit-learn, was used to classify active tuberculosis. The table comes from immuneACCESS by way of TCRdb, which keeps in-frame sequences with V and J called. Part of the clones is missing from these tables; in studies checked, under half for an unresolved V gene and the rest for unknown reasons. Clone size and V and J calls were adopted from that table, with D and trimming inferred from the DNA. A total of about 44,000 clones appear in this sample, 90% to 95% of them only once. The top ten hold less than 9.5% of the sample.

At study entry, adolescents were screened for latent tuberculosis infection using a tuberculin skin test and the QuantiFERON-TB GOLD In-Tube IGRA. Immunosequencing was performed on unsorted cryopreserved PBMC, with 110,000 or so T cells per clinical donor covered on average. Eleven high schools in the Worcester region of the Western Cape, South Africa, served as enrollment sites for adolescents aged 12 to 18 years. Ten adolescents infected with M. tuberculosis and roughly 10 uninfected adolescents were chosen and matched for age and sex. Adolescent PBMC were isolated from freshly drawn heparinized blood by density centrifugation and cryopreserved. As for this clone: Its antigen remains unidentified. Base quality data are lacking; no much larger clone is found one base away.

The paper as a whole reports these results and caveats: Using GEM motif frequencies, a classifier achieved 70% accuracy, whereas a classifier built on the diverse GMM-specific repertoire got to roughly 90% accuracy (AUROC roughly 0.9). The smaller NN-distances in active tuberculosis patients were driven in part by shorter CDR3-alpha lengths, while the difference seen for TCR-beta was not statistically significant. Compared with IGRA-negative controls, TCR-alpha repertoires from active tuberculosis had smaller mean NN-distances to GMM-specific TCRs, which suggests clonal expansion of these TCRs. Clinical samples were selected based on the availability of cryopreserved specimens, with adults included as active tuberculosis cases and adolescents included as controls.

The material sequenced was PBMCs. This receptor was obtained from a donor under 30 with latent tuberculosis or without tuberculosis infection. The chain uses TRBV18 and TRBJ2-1, with the D gene too uncertain to name. The nucleotide sequence reads TGTGCCAGCTCAACGTCTAGCAATGAGCAGTTCTTC. It codes for CASSTSSNEQFF.